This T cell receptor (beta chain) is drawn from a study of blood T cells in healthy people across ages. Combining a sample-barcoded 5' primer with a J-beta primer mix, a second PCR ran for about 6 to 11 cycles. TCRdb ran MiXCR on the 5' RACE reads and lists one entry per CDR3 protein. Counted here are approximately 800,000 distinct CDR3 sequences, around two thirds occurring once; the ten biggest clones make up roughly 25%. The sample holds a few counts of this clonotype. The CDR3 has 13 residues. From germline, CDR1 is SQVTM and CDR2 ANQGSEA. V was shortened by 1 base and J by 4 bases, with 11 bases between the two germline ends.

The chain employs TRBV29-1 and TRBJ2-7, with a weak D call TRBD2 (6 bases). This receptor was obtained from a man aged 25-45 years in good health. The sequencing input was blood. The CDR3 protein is CSVEVGGEYEQYF. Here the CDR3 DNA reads TGCAGCGTTGAAGTTGGAGGGGAATACGAGCAGTACTTC.